Listed here is a single T cell receptor (beta chain). Its antigen is not yet known. No base quality values were provided; no much bigger clone lies one nucleotide off. These data originate in a study of cytomegalovirus exposure and HLA in healthy donors (dated by TCRdb to about 2017). At the level of the whole study: According to an earlier analysis of 587 of the donors, about 180 million T cells yielded 120 million or so unique TCR beta sequences and 250 to 350 Gb of sequence data. HLA typing included class I and class II loci at four-digit resolution. In a later analysis, previously published TCR beta repertoires from 670 or so donors were re-analyzed and high-resolution HLA genotyping was added so that TCR occurrence patterns could be studied. To predict cytomegalovirus infection status, the study brought together high-throughput TCR immunosequencing, statistical association of individual TCRs with disease status, and machine learning. The T cell repertoires of some 700 subjects were profiled by immunosequencing and related to cytomegalovirus serostatus. About 310 gigabases of sequencing data and approximately 85 million unique TCR sequences were included in an early release covering under 650 HLA-typed donors. On average, around 200,000 unique TCR beta nucleotide sequences were sequenced per donor among 398 genotyped donors of the cohort, with about 19% of those sequences being non-productive. A later genetic analysis used genome-wide SNP genotypes for about three fifths of the 666 donors, treating that subset as a discovery cohort. Four or five DR-DQ haplotypes were handled as single units for association and clustering because linkage in the cohort was strong. The study aimed to test whether signatures of past pathogen exposure could be identified by cataloging public T cell receptors. To decide whether each TCR beta V gene segment behaved as functional or pseudogenic, an earlier analysis of fewer than 750 of the donors relied on high-throughput TCR beta sequencing. In the later analysis, no new phenotypic data were used to find candidate immune exposures; instead, reliance was placed on TCR beta sequences and their occurrence across donors. Alongside the repertoire data, information on donor age, sex, ethnicity and CMV serostatus was compiled. All discovery cohort repertoires had been generated using a single sequencing platform. Among the roughly 400 genotyped donors, about 85% belonged to the genetic ancestry cluster associated with self-reported Caucasian donors. Along with the approximately 620-subject first cohort, a separate validation cohort of over a hundred different subjects was used. The number of donors typed differed by locus, with 629-630 for A, B, C, DRB1 and DQB1, roughly 520 for DQA1, over 600 for DPA1, and some 470 for DPB1. Paper-wide results and their limitations: The authors suggested that the approach could potentially be extended to other disease states and immunological phenotypes. A later analysis found that TCR association rates varied across HLA loci, with DRB1 alleles showing the most associated TCRs and HLA-C alleles the fewest. A cluster of highly shared sequence variants was judged likely to represent a technical artifact of the sequencing pipeline. According to a later analysis, most CMV-associated TCR beta chains appeared to be HLA-restricted, and the HLA associations seemed to be driven largely by CMV exposure. The study listed 150 to 200 TCR beta chains as associated with cytomegalovirus. In a later analysis, HLA-associated TCR beta chains were found to be more clonally expanded and to have lower generation probabilities than equally common non-associated chains. An association between a missense DCLRE1C variant and V-gene and J-gene trimming of TCR beta chains was found in a later genetic analysis and replicated in an independent cohort. While some public TCRs were present in many individuals, most TCR sequences turned up only very rarely across donors. A further reported finding was that TCR beta sequences accurately predicted the HLA-A and HLA-B alleles for most subjects in the first cohort. Only TCR beta chains were sequenced in this cohort, and the absence of alpha or paired-chain data limited detectable features. Specific HLA alleles were associated with roughly 16,000 TCR beta sequences at a false discovery rate of 0.05 in a later analysis. Sequencing depth was assumed to be roughly uniform across donors in the presence/absence analyses, though that assumption may not hold. Because counts were too low, seventeen rarely observed V segments, including chromosome 9 orphons, were excluded from the earlier analysis of around 590 of the donors. Some IMGT-functional V segments, including TRBV6-2 and TRBV6-3, could not be distinguished by the 87-base-pair reads and were therefore excluded. Linkage disequilibrium might explain the correlated functional status among segregating V segments, but an unknown experimental factor could not be excluded. CMV serostatus was the only immune exposure information available for the cohort. A later genetic analysis reported fewer N-insertions in productive TCRs among donors in an Asian-associated ancestry cluster than the approximately 700-donor mean. According to a later analysis, parvovirus B19, influenza, CMV and Epstein-Barr virus appeared linked to several top co-occurrence clusters. Cytomegalovirus status was reported to be diagnosed by the classifier with high specificity and sensitivity in both the original and validation cohorts. Because HLA typing was missing for some donors at each locus, association tests included only the typed subset. In vitro tests confirmed that a few of the cytomegalovirus-associated TCR beta chains recognize cytomegalovirus antigens. In an earlier analysis of some 540 of the donors, most TCR beta V segments appeared in productive rearrangements about 87% or about 30% of the time, broadly matching IMGT annotations. When HLA alleles, especially DR and DQ, strongly co-occurred, attributing TCR associations to individual alleles was difficult.

The cohort was made up of roughly 670 healthy bone marrow donors. All cohort members were sampled while nominally healthy, although unrecorded immune exposures were likely present. The donor was CMV seropositive and was included in the group of 270 or so seropositive cohort members. Every donor gave a peripheral blood sample, and the peripheral blood mononuclear cells from that sample were used for TCR beta sequencing. Genomic DNA was extracted from the blood cell samples with the Qiagen DNeasy Blood Extraction Kit. Deletion took 6 bases off V and 5 bases off J, with a span of 18 bases between the germline ends. From a lookup of the germline V gene, CDR1 and CDR2 are MNHEY and SVGAGI. The CDR3 measures 15 amino acids from cysteine to phenylalanine. Only the CDR3 part of the read is kept: 45 bases, read in frame from the first base. Libraries came from the immunoSEQ multiplex PCR assay. For the multiplex PCR, a mixture combining 60 forward primers for TCR Vbeta segments and 13 reverse primers for TCR Jbeta segments was used. The CDR3 region of rearranged TCR beta genes was amplified from genomic DNA by a multiplex PCR assay. The amplified TCR beta libraries were sequenced on the Illumina HiSeq System as 87-base-pair reads. Regarding the original processing steps: A later analysis tallied 70 million to 100 million unique TCR beta chains across the approximately 670 repertoires, and around 12 million of those chains were shared by two or more donors. A nearest-neighbor algorithm error-corrected the raw reads and collapsed the reads into unique sequences, merging closely related sequences to remove PCR and sequencing errors. CDR3 sequences were aligned to IMGT reference sequences to assign V, D and J gene segments. Each retained sequence needed at least a six-nucleotide match to both a V gene segment and a J gene segment. A rearrangement counted as productive if the CDR3 had no stop codons and remained in frame with V and J, and every other rearrangement counted as non-productive. Following IMGT convention, CDR3 was defined as the stretch from the second conserved V-encoded cysteine to the conserved J-encoded phenylalanine. The earlier analysis of 550 to 650 of the donors excluded any sequence lacking an unambiguous match to a single V gene segment. An earlier analysis of 450 to 650 of the donors called V segments functional above 56.7% productive rearrangements and segregating when the between-donor standard deviation exceeded 5%. A statistical classification framework was developed to diagnose cytomegalovirus status using the catalog of TCR beta chain sequences. A later analysis assigned V and J genes by comparing TCR nucleotide sequences with IMGT/GENE-DB human TR gene sequences. The TCRdist pipeline was used in a later analysis to assign CDR3 sequences and most-parsimonious VDJ recombination scenarios. A later analysis defined each TCR beta chain by its CDR3 amino acid sequence plus V-gene family, and excluded reads lacking a unique V-gene family. A later analysis removed 592 highly shared, low-generation-probability nucleotide sequences to deal with suspected cross-contamination and a sequencing artifact. For each public chain, a later analysis derived a clonal expansion index from normalized ranks of inferred template counts within each repertoire. In a later analysis, generation probabilities were computed using a VDJ recombination model fitted to out-of-frame rearrangements, and the results were checked against IGoR. A later analysis scored TCR-TCR, TCR-HLA and TCR-CMV co-occurrence with hypergeometric tests, applying a repertoire-size bias correction to TCR pairs. To estimate false discovery rates, a later analysis permuted the HLA or CMV assignments 20 times. In a later analysis, co-occurring TCRs were grouped using DBSCAN, and TCRdist sequence similarity was added for clustering within HLA-allele-positive subsets. Repertoires with fewer than 30,000 or more than 120,000 public chains, plus five repertoires with anomalous nucleotide sharing, were excluded from co-occurrence clustering. Imported from immuneACCESS, the table was reduced by TCRdb to in-frame sequences with V and J called. These copies leave out some clones; in studies compared against another copy, an unresolved V gene accounts for under half, and the cause of the remainder is not known. Clone size and the V and J calls come from that table; the DNA yielded D and trimming. The sample profile shows over 150,000 clones; roughly four fifths of them were found once. Of the sample, about 10% is held by the ten largest clones.

The source is a man between 50 and 59 years old in good health and CMV-seropositive. Sequencing input: PBMCs. This chain joins TRBV6-5 to TRBJ2-3; a tentative D match to TRBD2 spans 6 bases. The nucleotide sequence reads as follows: TGTGCCAGCAGCCCTCTTACCGGGGGTCAAGATACGCAGTATTTT. It specifies CASSPLTGGQDTQYF.